This T cell receptor (beta chain) is drawn from a study of identical twins. CDR3 size: 16 residues. The germline V gene has CDR1 SGDLS and CDR2 YYNGEE. Trimming shortened V by 2 bases and J by 1 base, and 12 bases separated the two germline ends. Regarding this clonotype: Its antigen is not identified.

Findings and caveats of the study: Possibly, invariant MAIT and iNKT cells partly confounded zero-insertion analyses.

After template switching added a universal primer site, the resulting cDNA carried unique molecular identifiers. One entry per CDR3 protein results from TCRdb running MiXCR on the 5' RACE reads. The sample comprises 470,000 or so distinct CDR3 sequences, more than 20% of which are singletons, and 2.9% rests with the top ten. These data were likewise used in another study, on T cells expressing NK-cell markers. That source reports: The TCR beta repertoires originated in sorted CD3+CD56+NKG2C+, CD3+CD56+NKG2C- and CD3+CD56-NKG2C+ T cells.

J is TRBJ2-2 and V is TRBV9; D may be TRBD2 (6 bases). This receptor was taken from a woman under 30 in good health. Sequenced material: CD4+ T cells sorted from blood. DNA of the CDR3: TGTGCCAGCAGCGTGGGCGGGACGGGGAACACCGGGGAGCTGTTTTTT. Its protein product is CASSVGGTGNTGELFF.